This T cell receptor beta chain was identified during a study of blood T cell repertoires in COVID-19. At the level of the study: Samples representing acute and convalescent COVID-19 were sourced from the United States, Italy and Spain. PBMCs, B-cell-depleted T cells, or T cells provided the cDNA or gDNA that made up the material.

The authors' processing: Reference gene primer amplification gave nucleated cell count estimates. Some clones are missing from TCRdb's copy, which holds only in-frame ones; the method was immunoSEQ multiplex PCR. Clonal size and the V and J genes are those of that table, whereas D and trimming came from the DNA. The sample has approximately 200,000 clones; about 85% are singletons. Germline V lookup: CDR1 MDHEN, CDR2 SYDVKM. The CDR3 spans 14 residues. Trimming pared 6 bases from V and 6 bases from J, leaving 15 bases between. This TCR was sampled from a man between 50 and 59 years old who had recovered from COVID-19. V and J are TRBV28 and TRBJ2-1; D possibly corresponds to TRBD2 (6 bases). Sequencing was carried out using peripheral blood. The CDR3 bases are TGTGCCAGCAGCCTCCTTTCACTAGCCAATGAGCAGTTCTTC. The encoded protein is CASSLLSLANEQFF.